Shown below are 7 T cell receptor beta chains from a single sample sequenced in a study of T cells after yellow fever vaccination. TCRdb reanalysed the 5' RACE reads using MiXCR and keeps one entry per CDR3 protein. The sample carries around 300,000 distinct CDR3 sequences, roughly 4.3% recorded once. Sequences were derived from PBMCs, sampled 5 days after the yellow fever booster vaccination. These receptors all stem from a man between 18 and 35 years old who received the YFV17D yellow fever vaccine.

This clonotype was recorded a few times. The J gene is TRBJ1-6, the V gene TRBV6-2 or TRBV6-3; possibly TRBD1 for D (5 bases). Trimming took off 2 bases at V and 7 bases at J, with 12 bases between the two ends. Germline CDR1 MNHEY, CDR2 SVGEGT. The CDR3 consists of 15 residues. The CDR3, as DNA: TGTGCCAGCAGTTACCGCGACAGCAGAAATTCACCCCTCCACTTT. It codes for CASSYRDSRNSPLHF.

This chain uses TRBV5-4 with TRBJ2-5; D possibly matches TRBD1 or TRBD2 (5 bases each). CDR3 length: 14 residues. In germline, CDR1 is SGHNT, CDR2 YYREEE (reference sequence). Trimming shortened V by 3 bases and J by 4 bases, and 13 bases separated the two germline ends. The CDR3, as DNA: TGTGCCAGCAGCTGGGGGACCCCGGGAGAGACCCAGTACTTC. Its protein is CASSWGTPGETQYF.

This clonotype showed up many times. The V call is TRBV5-1, the J call TRBJ2-3; TRBD2 matches 8 bases. CDR3 length: 16 residues. CDR1 is SGHRS, CDR2 YFSETQ, per germline. The trim removed 2 bases at V and 3 bases at J, leaving 8 bases unmatched. CDR3 protein: CASSFPGGAFTDTQYF. In DNA form, the CDR3 reads TGCGCCAGCAGCTTCCCCGGGGGGGCCTTTACAGATACGCAGTATTTT.

The gene calls are TRBV18 and TRBJ1-2; D is ambiguous. Germline V gene data show CDR1 as KGHSH and CDR2 as LQKENI. The CDR3 sequence is 15 residues long. Trimming removed 0 bases at V and 6 bases at J, with 14 bases between. The CDR3 loop reads CASSPPWGGPDGYTF. The CDR3, as DNA: TGTGCCAGCTCACCACCGTGGGGTGGCCCAGATGGCTACACCTTC. The full variable domain, its missing parts supplied by reference TRBV18 and TRBJ1-2, is NAGVMQNPRHLVRRRGQEARLRCSPMKGHSHVYWYRQLPEEGLKFMVYLQKENIIDESGMPKERFSAEFPKEGPSILRIQQVVRGDSAAYFCASSPPWGGPDGYTFGSGTRLTVV.

This clonotype occurred a few times. The chain recombines TRBV27 with TRBJ2-1, with D perhaps TRBD1 (6 bases). Germline V lookup: CDR1 MNHEY, CDR2 SMNVEV (reference sequence). Trimming stripped 0 bases from V and 8 bases from J, with 14 bases between. This CDR3 has 15 residues. CDR3 protein: CASSLSVQGADEQFF. DNA of the CDR3: TGTGCCAGCAGTTTATCGGTACAGGGTGCCGATGAGCAGTTCTTC.

In this sample, this clonotype turned up a few times. This sequence joins TRBV7-9 and TRBJ1-1; possibly TRBD1 for D (5 bases). V shed 5 bases and J shed 8 bases, with 18 bases lying between them. The CDR3 has 14 residues. Germline CDR1 is SEHNR and CDR2 is FQNEAQ (reference sequence). DNA for the CDR3: TGTGCCAGCAGCGCGCGATCCAGGGTGACCGAAGCTTTCTTT. Its translation: CASSARSRVTEAFF.

As regards this clonotype: A much larger clonotype is one base distant, so this may be a read error. The CDR3 region is CASSTGSAGQGGYGYTF. Written as DNA, the CDR3 is TGTGCCAGCTCCACAGGGTCGGCAGGACAGGGAGGGTATGGCTACACCTTC. The chain uses TRBV6-1 and TRBJ1-2, with TRBD1 identical over 8 bases. Germline values: CDR1 MNHNS, CDR2 SASEGT. The CDR3 has 17 residues. J lost 5 bases, V lost 8 bases, and 19 bases had no gene match.